These 6 T cell receptor beta chains came from one sample sequenced in a study of blood T cell repertoires in COVID-19. Assay: immunoSEQ multiplex PCR; the TCRdb copy retains only in-frame clones and omits some. The sample holds around 300,000 clones; around nine tenths are singletons and the top ten take roughly 1.1%. The sequenced material came from PBMCs or T cells enriched from blood (not recorded which). Receptor source: a woman younger than 45 who had recovered from COVID-19.

The chain joins TRBV6-1 to TRBJ2-1; 8 bases fit TRBD2. This CDR3 is 17 amino acids long. Germline V gene lookup returns CDR1 MNHNS and CDR2 SASEGT. V shed 1 base and J 3 bases; nucleotides not matched to a gene: 8. The CDR3 sequence: CASSEGAGRGVYNEQFF. The CDR3, as DNA: TGTGCCAGCAGTGAAGGCGCGGGGCGGGGGGTCTACAATGAGCAGTTCTTC.

This chain connects TRBV18 to TRBJ2-5, with TRBD1 identical over 9 bases. The ends lost 6 bases at V and 5 bases at J; junction bases unmatched: 4. This CDR3 region has 13 residues. Germline V gives CDR1 KGHSH, CDR2 LQKENI. This CDR3 reads CASSLDRGETQYF. Written as DNA, the CDR3 is TGTGCCAGCTCGCTAGACAGGGGGGAGACCCAGTACTTC.

The chain recombines TRBV19 with TRBJ1-1; perhaps TRBD1 as D (6 bases). Germline V CDR1 and CDR2: LNHDA, SQIVND (reference sequence). Trimming took 5 bases from V and 1 from J, leaving 17 bases between them. CDR3 length: 16 amino acids. CDR3 coding DNA: TGTGCCAGTAGTCCTACAATTCAGGGGTCGAACACTGAAGCTTTCTTT. Translated: CASSPTIQGSNTEAFF.

V gene TRBV18 combines with J gene TRBJ1-1, with 10 nucleotides matching TRBD1. V lost 1 base, J lost 4 bases, and 6 bases stayed unmatched. This CDR3 comprises 16 residues. Germline CDR1 and CDR2: KGHSH and LQKENI. The CDR3 loop is CASSPRQGASGTEAFF. The CDR3 region has the DNA TGTGCCAGCTCACCACGACAGGGGGCCAGTGGCACTGAAGCTTTCTTT.

The V gene is TRBV30, the J gene TRBJ2-5; D unclear. V lost 5 bases and J lost 7, with 14 bases in between. CDR3 length: 12 amino acids. Germline V gene sequence: CDR1 GTSNPN, CDR2 SVGIG (reference sequence). CDR3 sequence reads: CAWGDTLGTQYF. The CDR3 DNA follows: TGTGCCTGGGGCGACACGTTGGGGACCCAGTACTTC.

This clone was seen just once. V usage is TRBV5-5 and J usage is TRBJ2-7, with 8 bases that match TRBD1. V gave up 2 bases and J gave up 5 bases; unmatched junction bases: 6. The CDR3 has 14 residues. Germline V gene lookup returns CDR1 SGHKS and CDR2 YYEKEE (reference sequence). The CDR3 region is CASSLGAGGNEQYF. CDR3 sequence (DNA): TGTGCCAGCAGCTTAGGGGCAGGGGGCAACGAGCAGTACTTC.